This TCR beta chain was captured in a study of blood T cell repertoires in COVID-19. Overall study context: Sites across the United States, Italy and Spain contributed samples from acute and convalescent COVID-19. T cells, B-cell-depleted T cells, or PBMCs provided the cDNA or gDNA that served as material.

In the original analysis: Estimated nucleated cell counts came from reference gene primer amplification. Clones were sequenced by immunoSEQ multiplex PCR, and TCRdb holds only the in-frame ones, with some missing. V and J calls and clone size are as listed in that table; D and trimming were resolved from the DNA. This sample has about 70,000 clones, with around 86% found just once. This receptor was identified in a woman aged 18-35 years with acute or convalescent COVID-19. Material for sequencing was peripheral blood.

CDR3 protein: CASSQDDRTEKLFF. Written as DNA, the CDR3 is TGTGCCAGCAGCCAGGACGACAGGACTGAAAAACTGTTTTTT. This chain connects TRBV3-1 (or the pseudogene TRBV3-2) to TRBJ1-4; maybe TRBD1 (6 bases). This CDR3 region has 14 residues. Germline CDR1 reads LGHDT; CDR2 reads YNNKEL (reference sequence). Trimming took 3 bases from V and 7 from J, leaving 12 bases between them.